This is a list of T cell receptor beta chains from one sample in a study of shared T cell receptors in the human thymus. TCRdb's table, derived via immunoSEQ multiplex PCR, lists solely in-frame clones and lacks some. Of fewer than 700,000 clones in the sample, roughly 90% were seen once. The same data also contributed to another study, on human thymus T cells.

The sample consisted of thymocytes. Receptors were obtained from a boy under two years old with a congenital heart defect. Both conserved end residues are part of each CDR3.

v_call	j_call	cdr3_aa
TRBV5-8	TRBJ2-2	CASSPLAGRDHKGWELFF
TRBV9	TRBJ2-1	CASSPGQGGNNEQFF
TRBV27	TRBJ2-1	CASSLRGRSYNEQFF
TRBV4-1	TRBJ2-7	CASSQEWRRPYEQYF
TRBV7-9	TRBJ2-2	CASSTGQGGTGELFF
TRBV5-1	TRBJ2-1	CASRGVSSYNEQFF
TRBV7-3	TRBJ2-1	CASSPVPGQGRHEQFF
TRBV5-4	TRBJ2-2	CASSLSSGTDTGELFF
TRBV10-1	TRBJ2-2	CASSLTRVAGRVGELFF
TRBV4-2	TRBJ2-3	CASSQDTQGRSQLEGRWVVDTQYF
TRBV19	TRBJ2-1	CASSVNTGQKYNEQFF
TRBV27	TRBJ2-3	CASSPRTLWPDTQYF
TRBV4-1	TRBJ2-3	CASSQDAAIGPDTQYF
TRBV6-4	TRBJ2-1	CASSDSGKSSYNEQFF
TRBV6-6	TRBJ2-5	CASIPPGGDQETQYF
TRBV5-1	TRBJ1-4	CASSLSGKLFF
TRBV7-2	TRBJ2-7	CASSFPDRVYEQYF
TRBV4-2	TRBJ2-3	CASSQDSTSGSTDTQYF
TRBV28	TRBJ2-3	CASSPGGVTDTQYF
TRBV9	TRBJ2-5	CASSTGTSGSPAQETQYF
TRBV19	TRBJ1-5	CASTEQKGGGNQPQHF
TRBV27	TRBJ2-3	CASSRASGHTQYF
TRBV29-1	TRBJ2-1	CSVERSYNNEQFF
TRBV6-5	TRBJ2-7	CASSTRDSTPYEQYF
TRBV6-1	TRBJ1-6	CASSEEALTRDSPLHF
TRBV6-5	TRBJ2-1	CASSKGRGSYNEQFF
TRBV15	TRBJ1-2	CATSRDREGYGYTF
TRBV19	TRBJ1-1	CASSINPAGFDTEAFF
TRBV4-1	TRBJ2-7	CASSQDRRVTYEQYF
TRBV6-5	TRBJ1-2	CASRTRRENGYTF
TRBV7-8	TRBJ1-5	CASSLVFVRDSNQPQHF
TRBV5-6	TRBJ2-1	CASRQWRAPFNEQFF
TRBV15	TRBJ1-5	CATSRNTRDRGRQPQHF
TRBV11-2	TRBJ1-1	CASSSLGQGRRTEAFF
TRBV27	TRBJ2-1	CASPPGCRDGRDCNEQFF
TRBV28	TRBJ2-7	CASSTTTAYEQYF
TRBV7-9	TRBJ1-4	CASSLPGGPTNEKLFF
TRBV18	TRBJ2-7	CASSPGLAGDLRYF
TRBV6-5	TRBJ1-3	CASSDSISGNTIYF
TRBV7-3	TRBJ2-1	CASSSKGEGSYNEQFF
TRBV25-1	TRBJ2-1	CASSAAGTGEHNEQFF
TRBV18	TRBJ2-1	CASSPFGEQFF
TRBV6-6	TRBJ1-2	CASRRRGLSPNYGYTF
TRBV5-1	TRBJ2-1	CASSLSDEQFF
TRBV25-1	TRBJ2-1	CASRGGTSDHEQFF
TRBV4-1	TRBJ2-2	CASSQVLVAGGKSGELFF
TRBV7-8	TRBJ1-1	CASSPRTGGTEAFF
TRBV5-4	TRBJ2-3	CASRPGVARGNTDTQYF
TRBV11-2	TRBJ2-1	CASIPGAGGRPQFF
TRBV27	TRBJ2-7	CASSFTSGRDYEQYF
TRBV2	TRBJ2-1	CASTESWGRNNEQFF
TRBV6-6	TRBJ1-4	CASRPGRAQEKLFF
TRBV4-2	TRBJ1-1	CASSQPGQGVNNPGRNTEAFF
TRBV11-3	TRBJ2-3	CASSLESSGAAPQDTQYF
TRBV10-2	TRBJ2-7	CASRTHVRGVGYEQYF
TRBV6-5	TRBJ1-3	CASAPTIGNTIYF
TRBV7-7	TRBJ2-1	CASSLGQGILNEQFF